This passage covers 15 T cell receptor beta chains from one sample sequenced in a study of PD-1 blockade in classical Hodgkin lymphoma. This table comes from immunoSEQ multiplex PCR, and its TCRdb copy is limited to in-frame clones, with some not included. The data show over 25,000 clones, 70% to 80% seen once. Described time point: cycle 4 day 1 (C4D1), after 6 weeks of nivolumab. Following autologous stem cell transplantation, relapse occurred in every patient, and exposure to brentuximab vedotin varied. The material sequenced was peripheral blood mononuclear cells (PBMCs), taken before the fourth cycle of nivolumab. All receptors come from a human donor with classical Hodgkin lymphoma.

The chain couples TRBV9 to TRBJ1-5; D gene unclear. Germline V gives CDR1 SGDLS, CDR2 YYNGEE. The CDR3 is 13 residues long. With 0 bases removed from V and 2 bases from J, the gap between germline ends came to 3 bases. The CDR3 sequence is CASSVDGNQPQHF. CDR3 sequence (DNA): TGTGCCAGCAGCGTAGACGGCAATCAGCCCCAGCATTTT.

The chain employs TRBV10-1 and TRBJ2-5, with D perhaps matching TRBD2 (5 bases). Germline V gene data show CDR1 as WNHNN and CDR2 as SYGVQD (reference sequence). V gave up 3 bases and J gave up 5 bases, with 13 bases separating them. The CDR3 covers 14 residues. This CDR3 reads CASSEGLRRETQYF. The CDR3, as DNA: TGCGCCAGCAGTGAAGGCCTCAGGAGGGAGACCCAGTACTTC.

This clone has just a few counts. This chain links TRBV19 with TRBJ2-7; D may match TRBD1 or TRBD2 (5 bases each). The germline V and J ends were trimmed by 9 bases and 4 bases, with 16 bases remaining between them. Germline lookup yields CDR1 LNHDA and CDR2 SQIVND (reference sequence). The CDR3 totals 13 residues. This CDR3 is CASSRIGAYEQYF. In DNA form, the CDR3 reads TGTGCCAGCAGTCGGATCGGGGCGTACGAGCAGTACTTC.

J is TRBJ1-2 and V is TRBV27; perhaps TRBD1 as D (6 bases). Trimming took off 5 bases at V and 6 bases at J, with 13 bases between the two ends. The CDR3 has 13 residues. Germline loops: CDR1 MNHEY, CDR2 SMNVEV (reference sequence). The CDR3 loop is CASSPGHLDGYTF. The CDR3 DNA is TGTGCCAGCAGTCCGGGACATCTAGATGGCTACACCTTC.

V and J are TRBV18 and TRBJ2-7; possible D gene TRBD2, 5 bases. From germline, CDR1 is KGHSH and CDR2 LQKENI. There are 12 residues in the CDR3. Trimming cost V 5 bases and J 6 bases, with 11 bases left between them. CDR3 in DNA: TGTGCCAGCTCAACCGGACTCCCCGAGCAGTACTTC. Translated: CASSTGLPEQYF.

The chain combines TRBV9 with TRBJ2-5, with 16 bases fitting TRBD2. The J segment lost 4 bases and the V segment lost 0 bases, leaving 9 bases of the junction unmatched. CDR1 and CDR2 from the germline V gene are SGDLS and YYNGEE. This CDR3 is built from 19 residues. The DNA of the CDR3 is TGTGCCAGCAGCGTAGCTTCGGGACTAGCGGGAGGGGGCGGAGAGACCCAGTACTTC. Protein product: CASSVASGLAGGGGETQYF.

The J gene is TRBJ2-3, the V gene TRBV7-9, with D perhaps TRBD1 (6 bases). CDR1 is SEHNR, CDR2 FQNEAQ, per germline (reference sequence). The germline V and J ends were trimmed by 1 base and 0 bases, with 11 bases remaining between them. CDR3 length equals 16 residues. CDR3 sequence (DNA): TGTGCCAGCAGCTTAGAGGGGGATACTAGCACAGATACGCAGTATTTT. Translation: CASSLEGDTSTDTQYF.

The chain joins TRBV11-1 to TRBJ2-7; 14 bases are a match to TRBD2. Trimming removed 3 bases from V and 7 bases from J; junction bases left unmatched: 2. In germline, CDR1 is SGHAT, CDR2 FQDESV (reference sequence). This CDR3 is 14 amino acids long. CDR3 in amino acids: CASSFGLAGGEQYF. As DNA, the CDR3 is TGTGCCAGCAGCTTCGGACTAGCGGGGGGTGAGCAGTACTTC.

V is TRBV6-5 and J is TRBJ1-1; D is ambiguous. This CDR3 has 13 amino acids. Per the germline V gene, CDR1 is MNHEY and CDR2 is SVGAGI. V dropped 2 bases and J dropped 1 base, with 5 bases sitting between them. The CDR3 DNA follows: TGTGCCAGCAGTTACGGTGGGAACACTGAAGCTTTCTTT. This translates into CASSYGGNTEAFF.

The V and J genes are TRBV2 and TRBJ2-7; no clear D. The CDR3 consists of 13 residues. CDR1 is SNHLY and CDR2 is FYNNEI in the germline V gene. V dropped 8 bases and J dropped 3 bases, with 14 bases sitting between them. The CDR3 region is CASYGGRHYEQYF. The CDR3 coding sequence is TGTGCCAGCTACGGCGGACGGCACTACGAGCAGTACTTC.

The CDR3 loop is CASNSGGSNTGELFF. The CDR3 DNA reads TGTGCCAGCAATAGCGGGGGGTCGAACACCGGGGAGCTGTTTTTT. The genes are TRBV13 and TRBJ2-2, with 10 positions matching TRBD2. Trimming took 7 bases from V and 0 from J; bases not matched to a gene: 2. The germline V gene has CDR1 PRHDT and CDR2 FYEKMQ (reference sequence). The CDR3 has 15 amino acids.

V is TRBV5-5 and J is TRBJ1-1; D perhaps matches TRBD1 (6 bases). The CDR3 contains 14 residues. Between the trimmed V and J ends, which lost 1 base and 1 base, there was a span of 8 bases. Germline CDR1 reads SGHKS; CDR2 reads YYEKEE (reference sequence). The CDR3 sequence: CASSLWGPNTEAFF. CDR3 sequence (DNA): TGTGCCAGCAGCTTGTGGGGGCCGAACACTGAAGCTTTCTTT.

The chain is built from TRBV18 and TRBJ1-1; D not certain. The V gene's germline CDR1 is KGHSH and CDR2 LQKENI. The V and J ends lost 6 bases and 3 bases respectively, with 8 bases between them. The CDR3 consists of 12 residues. This chain's CDR3 is CASSRMDTEAFF. In DNA form, the CDR3 reads TGTGCCAGCTCCCGCATGGACACTGAAGCTTTCTTT.

V gene TRBV6-1 combines with J gene TRBJ2-1; 7 bases align to TRBD2. Unmatched junction bases numbered 10, after V lost 6 bases and J lost 5 bases. The germline CDR1 and CDR2 sequences are MNHNS and SASEGT. The CDR3 runs to 15 residues. CDR3 loop: CASSGGWARNNEQFF. The CDR3 DNA is TGTGCCAGCAGCGGGGGGTGGGCGCGCAACAATGAGCAGTTCTTC.

The rearrangement links TRBV5-4 to TRBJ2-5, with 10 positions matching TRBD1. The CDR3 extends over 15 amino acids. CDR1 and CDR2 (germline): SGHNT, YYREEE (reference sequence). Trimming removed 2 bases from V and 4 bases from J; junction bases left unmatched: 5. The CDR3 here is CASSLRQGAGETQYF. CDR3 nucleotide sequence: TGTGCCAGCAGCTTAAGACAGGGGGCGGGAGAGACCCAGTACTTC.